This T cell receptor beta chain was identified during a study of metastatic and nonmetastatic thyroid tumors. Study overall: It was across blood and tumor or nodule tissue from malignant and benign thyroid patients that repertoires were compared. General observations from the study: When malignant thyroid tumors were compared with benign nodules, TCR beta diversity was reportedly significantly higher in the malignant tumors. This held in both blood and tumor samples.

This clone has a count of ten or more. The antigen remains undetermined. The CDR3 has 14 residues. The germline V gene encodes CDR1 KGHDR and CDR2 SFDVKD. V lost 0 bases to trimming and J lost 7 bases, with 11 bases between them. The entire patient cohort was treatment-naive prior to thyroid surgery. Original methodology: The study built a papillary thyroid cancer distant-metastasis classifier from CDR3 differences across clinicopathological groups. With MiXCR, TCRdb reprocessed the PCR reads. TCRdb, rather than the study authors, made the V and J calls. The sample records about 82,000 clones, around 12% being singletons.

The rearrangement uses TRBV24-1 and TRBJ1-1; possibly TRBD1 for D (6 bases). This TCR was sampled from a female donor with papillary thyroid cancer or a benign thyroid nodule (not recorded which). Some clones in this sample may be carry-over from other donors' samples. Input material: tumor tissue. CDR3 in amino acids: CATSDLPGGHEAFF. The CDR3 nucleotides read TGTGCCACCAGTGATTTGCCCGGGGGCCATGAAGCTTTCTTT.